This TCR beta chain was found in a study of cytomegalovirus exposure and HLA in healthy donors. Study as a whole: Early release data held tens of millions of unique TCRs from HLA-typed donors. Researchers found that less than 90% of 300 to 450 genotyped donors fell within the Caucasian-associated ancestry cluster. Findings and caveats of the study: In a later analysis, donors in an Asian-associated ancestry cluster reportedly had fewer N-insertions in productive TCRs than the cohort mean. According to an earlier analysis, most TCR beta V segments yielded productive rearrangements about 87% or about 30% of the time.

The length of the CDR3 is 12 residues. Germline V lookup: CDR1 LNHDA, CDR2 SQIVND (reference sequence). V shed 5 bases and J shed 6 bases, with 11 bases lying between them. Turning to this clone: The antigen is not known.

Primers for the PCR totalled 60 Vbeta and 13 Jbeta. TCRdb's copy holds only in-frame clones and misses some; the assay was immunoSEQ multiplex PCR. Of around 100,000 clones in the sample, less than 85% are singletons; the top ten hold 2.5% to 3%. The sequence derives from a man in his forties in good health and CMV-seronegative. Sequenced input: PBMCs. V and J are TRBV19 and TRBJ2-7; a possible D gene is TRBD1 (6 bases). The CDR3 nucleotides read TGTGCCAGTAGTTGGACAGAATCCGAGCAGTACTTC. Protein: CASSWTESEQYF.